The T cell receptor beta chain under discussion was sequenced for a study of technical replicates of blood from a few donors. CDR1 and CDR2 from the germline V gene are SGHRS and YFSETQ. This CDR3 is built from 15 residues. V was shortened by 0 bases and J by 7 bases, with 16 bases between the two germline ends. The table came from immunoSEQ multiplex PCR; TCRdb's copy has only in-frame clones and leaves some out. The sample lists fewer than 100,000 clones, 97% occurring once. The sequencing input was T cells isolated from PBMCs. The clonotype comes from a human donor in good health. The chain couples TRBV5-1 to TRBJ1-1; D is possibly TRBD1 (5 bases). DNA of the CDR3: TGCGCCAGCAGCTTGGGTTTGGGGGGTTGGAATGAAGCTTTCTTT. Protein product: CASSLGLGGWNEAFF. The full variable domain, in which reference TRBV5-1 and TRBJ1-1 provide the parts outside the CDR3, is KAGVTQTPRYLIKTRGQQVTLSCSPISGHRSVSWYQQTPGQGLQFLFEYFSETQRNKGNFPGRFSGRQFSNSRSEMNVSTLELGDSALYLCASSLGLGGWNEAFFGQGTRLTVV.